The source of this TCR beta chain is a study of cytomegalovirus exposure and HLA in healthy donors. PCR involved 60 Vbeta and 13 Jbeta primers. Assay used: immunoSEQ multiplex PCR; TCRdb lists only in-frame clones, some missing. This sample carries about 170,000 clones, roughly 76% of them seen once, and the ten largest clones take about 2.5%. The sample holds one count of this clone. Its antigen is undetermined. The V and J ends lost 5 bases and 0 bases respectively, with 6 bases between them. This CDR3 spans 13 amino acids. CDR1 is SGHRS and CDR2 is YFSETQ in the germline V gene. Study-level findings and limits: High specificity and sensitivity for cytomegalovirus status were reported for the classifier.

The sample taken for sequencing was PBMCs. The chain couples TRBV5-1 to TRBJ2-1, with D perhaps TRBD1 (5 bases). The sequence was obtained from a male donor in good health and CMV-seronegative. The CDR3 region is CASSRGSYNEQFF. DNA for the CDR3: TGCGCCAGCAGTAGGGGCTCCTACAATGAGCAGTTCTTC.